This T cell receptor (beta chain) was profiled in a study of identical twins. TCRdb fed the 5' RACE reads into MiXCR, producing one record per CDR3 protein. The table has about 240,000 distinct CDR3 sequences, 10% seen once; the top ten hold approximately 9.1%. Looked up from germline, CDR1 is MDHEN and CDR2 is SYDVKM. The CDR3 is 15 residues long. The V segment lost 5 bases and the J segment 6 bases; nucleotides outside the gene matches: 12. This clonotype was obtained from a man over 45 in good health. The chain links TRBV28 to TRBJ2-7; 8 bases fit TRBD1. The sample taken for sequencing was memory T cells sorted from blood. The CDR3 is CASSHASGTGFEQYF. CDR3 bases: TGTGCCAGCAGTCACGCCTCCGGGACAGGCTTCGAGCAGTACTTC.